This T cell receptor (beta chain) was retrieved from a study of T cells in tumors after PD-1 blockade. Study as a whole: No patient had prior checkpoint blockade, systemic immunosuppression, or radiotherapy within 4 weeks. Some patients also took daily vismodegib 150 mg during anti-PD-1 treatment. Peripheral blood samples averaged approximately 35,000 unique clonotypes and over 95,000 templates.

The repertoire was sequenced with immunoSEQ multiplex PCR; TCRdb's copy has only in-frame clones and lacks some. The profile shows around 60,000 clones, just under 80% of them singletons. This CDR3 contains 12 residues. Germline loops: CDR1 WSHSY, CDR2 SAAADI. V gave up 5 bases and J gave up 5 bases, with 9 bases separating them. This clone was seen just once. Input was about 550 ng to 6,500 ng of genomic DNA from tumor or blood. Source: PBMCs, taken before anti-PD-1 treatment. V gene TRBV10-2 combines with J gene TRBJ2-5; D uncertain. The sequence derives from a human donor with basal cell carcinoma. CDR3 sequence (DNA): TGCGCCAGCAGTAAGGAACGGGAGACCCAGTACTTC. It translates to CASSKERETQYF.